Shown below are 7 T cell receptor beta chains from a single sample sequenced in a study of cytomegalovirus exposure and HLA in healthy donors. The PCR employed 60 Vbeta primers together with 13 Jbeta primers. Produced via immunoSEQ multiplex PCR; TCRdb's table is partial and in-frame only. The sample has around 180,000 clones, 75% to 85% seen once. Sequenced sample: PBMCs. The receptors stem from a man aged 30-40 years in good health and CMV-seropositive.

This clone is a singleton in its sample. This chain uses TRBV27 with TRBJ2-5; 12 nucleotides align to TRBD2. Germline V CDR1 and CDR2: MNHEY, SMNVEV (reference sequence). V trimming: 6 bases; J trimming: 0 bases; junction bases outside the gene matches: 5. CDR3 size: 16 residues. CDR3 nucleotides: TGTGCCAGCAGGCGACTAGCGGGGGAGTACCAAGAGACCCAGTACTTC. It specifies CASRRLAGEYQETQYF.

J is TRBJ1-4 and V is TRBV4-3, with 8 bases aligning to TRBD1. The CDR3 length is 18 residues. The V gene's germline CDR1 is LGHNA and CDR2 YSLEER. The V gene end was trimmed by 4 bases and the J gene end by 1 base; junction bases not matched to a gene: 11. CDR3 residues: CASSLVEAGGVTNEKLFF. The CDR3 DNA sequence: TGCGCCAGCAGCCTTGTGGAAGCAGGGGGCGTAACTAATGAAAAACTGTTTTTT.

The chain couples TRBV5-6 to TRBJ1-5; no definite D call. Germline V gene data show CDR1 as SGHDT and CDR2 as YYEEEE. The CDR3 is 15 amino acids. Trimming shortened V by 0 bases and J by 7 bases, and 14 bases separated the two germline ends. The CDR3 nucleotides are TGTGCCAGCAGCTTGGCCCCGGGATCAGGCCAGCCCCAGCATTTT. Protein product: CASSLAPGSGQPQHF.

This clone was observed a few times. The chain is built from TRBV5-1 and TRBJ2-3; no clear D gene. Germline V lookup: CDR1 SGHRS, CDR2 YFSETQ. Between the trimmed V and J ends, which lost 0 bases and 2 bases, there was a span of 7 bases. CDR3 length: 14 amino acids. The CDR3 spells CASSLDSFTDTQYF. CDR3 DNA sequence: TGCGCCAGCAGCTTGGACAGTTTCACAGATACGCAGTATTTT. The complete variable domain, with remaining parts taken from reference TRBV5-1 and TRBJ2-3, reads KAGVTQTPRYLIKTRGQQVTLSCSPISGHRSVSWYQQTPGQGLQFLFEYFSETQRNKGNFPGRFSGRQFSNSRSEMNVSTLELGDSALYLCASSLDSFTDTQYFGPGTRLTVL.

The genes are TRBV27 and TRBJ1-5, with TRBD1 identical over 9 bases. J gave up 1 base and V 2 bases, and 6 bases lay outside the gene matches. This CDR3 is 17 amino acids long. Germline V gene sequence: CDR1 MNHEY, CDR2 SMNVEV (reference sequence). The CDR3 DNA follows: TGTGCCAGCAGTTTAGGCCTCGGACAGGGGAGCAATCAGCCCCAGCATTTT. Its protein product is CASSLGLGQGSNQPQHF.

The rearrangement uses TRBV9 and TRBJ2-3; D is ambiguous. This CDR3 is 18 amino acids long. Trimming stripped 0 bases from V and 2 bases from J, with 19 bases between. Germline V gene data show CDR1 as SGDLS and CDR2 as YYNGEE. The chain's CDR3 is CASSVAPLGVLDTDTQYF. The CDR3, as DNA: TGTGCCAGCAGCGTAGCTCCCCTCGGAGTTCTGGACACAGATACGCAGTATTTT.

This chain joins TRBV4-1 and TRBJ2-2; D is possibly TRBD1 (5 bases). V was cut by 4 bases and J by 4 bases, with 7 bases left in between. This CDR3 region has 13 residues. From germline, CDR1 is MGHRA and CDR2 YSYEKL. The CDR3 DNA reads TGCGCCAGCAGCCCCAGGGCCACCGGGGAGCTGTTTTTT. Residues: CASSPRATGELFF.